This paragraph reports one TCR beta chain. The data were obtained in a study of blood T cell repertoires in COVID-19. The overall study: The samples span acute and convalescent COVID-19 from the United States, Italy and Spain. The analysed material was cDNA or gDNA that came from T cells, B-cell-depleted T cells, or PBMCs.

Authors' processing steps: From reference gene primer amplification, estimates of nucleated cell counts were derived. Here immunoSEQ multiplex PCR was the method, and the copy in TCRdb shows in-frame clones only, minus some. The V and J calls and clone size were taken over from that table, and D and trimming were inferred from the DNA. The top ten clones hold around 20% of a sample with some 67,000 clones, 87% of them seen once. V was trimmed by 4 bases and J by 11 bases, leaving 17 bases between them. Germline V gene data show CDR1 as MNHEY and CDR2 as SVGAGI. The CDR3 has 14 residues. The sample consisted of peripheral blood. The receptor was isolated from an elderly woman with acute or convalescent COVID-19. The chain couples TRBV6-5 to TRBJ1-4, with a possible D match to TRBD1 (5 bases). CDR3 sequence: CASSSSTQGGKLFF. In nucleotides, the CDR3 is TGTGCCAGCAGTTCAAGCACGCAGGGAGGGAAACTGTTTTTT.